This T cell receptor beta chain is from a study of technical replicates of blood from several donors. Repertoires were generated with immunoSEQ multiplex PCR, while TCRdb's copy carries only in-frame clones and drops some. The profile shows fewer than 70,000 clones, around 94% of them singletons. The J segment lost 3 bases and the V segment lost 3 bases, leaving 8 bases of the junction unmatched. Germline CDR1 is SGHRS and CDR2 is YFSETQ. This CDR3 has 15 amino acids. This clonotype was obtained from a human donor in good health. This chain connects TRBV5-1 to TRBJ1-1; 7 bases line up with TRBD1. The sequenced sample was T cells isolated from PBMCs. CDR3 DNA sequence: TGCGCCAGCAGCTCAGACAGGGTGGAGTACACTGAAGCTTTCTTT. Protein product: CASSSDRVEYTEAFF. The whole variable domain, remainder taken from reference TRBV5-1 and TRBJ1-1, is KAGVTQTPRYLIKTRGQQVTLSCSPISGHRSVSWYQQTPGQGLQFLFEYFSETQRNKGNFPGRFSGRQFSNSRSEMNVSTLELGDSALYLCASSSDRVEYTEAFFGQGTRLTVV.